This T cell receptor beta chain was identified in a study of shared clonotypes between healthy human individuals. As concerns this clone: Its antigen is unidentified.

Generated by immunoSEQ multiplex PCR, the TCRdb table keeps only in-frame clones and is missing some. The sample has about 700,000 clones, 92% seen once. The study, taken as a whole, reports: Blood alone was sampled, and tissue repertoires likely differ.

The CDR3 has 12 amino acids. V gave up 3 bases and J gave up 3 bases, with 6 bases separating them. Germline V lookup: CDR1 LNHDA, CDR2 SQIVND (reference sequence). Naive CD8 isolation took CD45RO-negative cells positively selected for CCR7 and excluded terminally differentiated effector memory CD45RA+ cells. The chain is built from TRBV19 and TRBJ2-7; a possible D gene is TRBD1 (5 bases). Sequenced input: naive CD8+ T cells sorted from blood. The source is a man younger than 45 in good health. The CDR3 sequence is CASSIQGYEQYF. The CDR3 DNA reads TGTGCCAGTAGTATCCAGGGCTACGAGCAGTACTTC.